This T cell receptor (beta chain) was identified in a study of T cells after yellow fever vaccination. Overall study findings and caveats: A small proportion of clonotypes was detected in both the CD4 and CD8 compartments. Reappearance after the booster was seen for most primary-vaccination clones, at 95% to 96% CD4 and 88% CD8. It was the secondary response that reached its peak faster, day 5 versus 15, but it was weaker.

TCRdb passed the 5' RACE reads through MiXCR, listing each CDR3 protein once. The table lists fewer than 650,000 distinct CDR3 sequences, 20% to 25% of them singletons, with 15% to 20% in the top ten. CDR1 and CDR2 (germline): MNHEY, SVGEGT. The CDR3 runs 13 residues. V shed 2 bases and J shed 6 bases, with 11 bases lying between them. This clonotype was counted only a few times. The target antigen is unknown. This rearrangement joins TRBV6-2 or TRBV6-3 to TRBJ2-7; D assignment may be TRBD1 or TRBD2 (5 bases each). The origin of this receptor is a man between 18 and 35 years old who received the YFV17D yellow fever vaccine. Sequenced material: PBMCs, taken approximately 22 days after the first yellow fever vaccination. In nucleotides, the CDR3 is TGTGCCAGCAGTTACCCCGGGGACGGCGAGCAGTACTTC. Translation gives CASSYPGDGEQYF.